This TCR beta chain was profiled in a study of blood T cell repertoires in COVID-19. Overall study: The analysed material was cDNA or gDNA that came from T cells, B-cell-depleted T cells, or PBMCs.

Using immunoSEQ multiplex PCR, the repertoire was profiled, and TCRdb retains in-frame clones only, with some absent. This repertoire shows 140,000 or so clones, approximately 87% found once; its top ten account for roughly 8%. Only one count was recorded for this clone. The CDR3 is 17 residues long. Germline values: CDR1 SGHVS, CDR2 FNYEAQ. Germline trimming cut 3 bases from V and 3 bases from J; bases unmatched to any gene: 10. The sequenced material came from peripheral blood. This receptor was obtained from a woman between 45 and 65 years old with active or convalescent COVID-19. The chain employs TRBV7-6 and TRBJ2-5; 10 nucleotides line up with TRBD2. The chain's CDR3 is CASSFIASGGSKETQYF. In DNA form, the CDR3 reads TGTGCCAGCAGCTTCATCGCTAGCGGGGGCTCGAAAGAGACCCAGTACTTC. The full variable domain, with the rest looked up from reference TRBV7-6 and TRBJ2-5, is GAGVSQSPRYKVTKRGQDVALRCDPISGHVSLYWYRQALGQGPEFLTYFNYEAQQDKSGLPNDRFSAERPEGSISTLTIQRTEQRDSAMYRCASSFIASGGSKETQYFGPGTRLLVL.